The 22 T cell receptor beta chains reported below all come from one sample, sequenced in a study of tumor and adjacent non-tumor tissue in lung cancer. No cell sorting was done before RNA was extracted from the tissue. Distant lung tissue was collected more than 3 cm away from the tumor edge. Three rounds of nested PCR, following a modified ARM-PCR protocol, produced the TCRbeta library. TCRdb reprocessed the multiplex PCR reads with MiXCR, giving one entry per CDR3 protein. The sample has about 80,000 distinct CDR3 sequences, approximately 78% seen once. Sequencing was performed on distant non-tumor lung tissue. The source is a man aged 55-75 years with non-small cell lung cancer.

The sample holds many counts of this clonotype. The chain links TRBV4-1 to TRBJ2-3; D is possibly TRBD2 (6 bases). The CDR3 has 16 residues. Germline CDR1 and CDR2: MGHRA and YSYEKL. Trimming removed 4 bases from V and 1 base from J, with 15 bases in between. The CDR3 bases are TGCGCCAGCAGCCCGTGGCCGGGAGACCGCACAGATACGCAGTATTTT. It is translated as CASSPWPGDRTDTQYF.

Details on this clonotype: Mismatch with germline at one junction end may stem from a read error. The J gene is TRBJ2-1, the V gene TRBV11-2; possibly TRBD2 for D (5 bases). The CDR3 runs 17 residues. Germline CDR1 reads SGHAT; CDR2 reads FQNNGV. The CDR3 here is CASSPSERPSSYNKQFF. The DNA for the CDR3 is TGTGCAAGCAGCCCGTCGGAGCGGCCAAGCTCCTACAATAAGCAGTTCTTC.

In regard to this clonotype: A junction end diverges from the germline sequence, so it may reflect a read error. CDR3: CASSLFYSGKWGRPHHF. CDR3 coding DNA: TGTGCCAGCAGTTTATTTTACTCGGGGAAATGGGGTCGGCCCCACCATTTT. The chain uses TRBV28 and TRBJ1-5, with D unclear. The CDR3 extends over 17 amino acids. Germline loops: CDR1 MDHEN, CDR2 SYDVKM. Full variable domain (outside the CDR3, taken from reference TRBV28 and TRBJ1-5): DVKVTQSSRYLVKRTGEKVFLECVQDMDHENMFWYRQDPGLGLRLIYFSYDVKMKEKGDIPEGYSVSREKKERFSLILESASTNQTSMYLCASSLFYSGKWGRPHHFGDGTRLSIL.

This chain's CDR3 is CASNLRTGHNQPQHF. The CDR3 nucleotides are TGTGCCAGTAACCTGAGGACAGGTCATAATCAGCCCCAGCATTTT. The J gene is TRBJ1-5, the V gene TRBV19; 7 bases line up with TRBD1. CDR1 and CDR2 (germline): LNHDA, SQIVND (reference sequence). After removal of 7 bases from V and 4 bases from J, the junction contained 10 bases not matched to a gene. The CDR3 covers 15 residues.

As concerns this clonotype: This may arise from a read error, as a much more abundant clone is one base away. The genes are TRBV4-2 and TRBJ2-1; D may be TRBD1 (6 bases). This CDR3 comprises 14 residues. Germline-derived CDR1 and CDR2 are LGHNA and YNFKEQ. CDR3 sequence reads: CANSQDYGGYEQFF. CDR3 sequence (DNA): TGTGCCAACAGCCAAGACTATGGGGGCTATGAGCAGTTCTTC.

This clonotype was picked up a small number of times. The chain combines TRBV11-3 with TRBJ2-1; D perhaps matches TRBD2 (6 bases). Trimming pared 3 bases from V and 13 bases from J, leaving 19 bases between. The CDR3 contains 14 residues. CDR1 SGHNT and CDR2 YENEEA come from the germline V gene. CDR3 nucleotide sequence: TGTGCCAGCAGCTTGGTTGCACCCCCTAGCGATCAGTTCTTC. As protein: CASSLVAPPSDQFF.

The DNA of the CDR3 is TGTGCCAGCAGCTTCCTTACACCTGCCCTCGGGTACGAGCAGTACTTC. It is translated as CASSFLTPALGYEQYF. This chain joins TRBV11-3 and TRBJ2-7; no firm D call. The CDR3 runs 16 residues. Germline loops: CDR1 SGHNT, CDR2 YENEEA. V was pared by 3 bases and J by 4 bases, with 19 bases between.

A note on this clonotype: Compared with germline, one end of the junction differs, possibly owing to a read error. The chain recombines TRBV11-1 with TRBJ2-2; 7 bases match TRBD2. The germline CDR1 and CDR2 sequences are SGHAT and FQDESV (reference sequence). The length of the CDR3 is 15 residues. This CDR3 is CASSLGGRSIGELFF. CDR3 sequence (DNA): TGTGCCAGTAGCTTAGGCGGGAGAAGCATAGGGGAGCTGTTTTTT.

For this clonotype: The junction does not match germline at one end; this may be a read error. The rearrangement links TRBV6-5 to TRBJ1-5; TRBD1 is a possible D gene (6 bases). The germline V gene has CDR1 MNHEY and CDR2 SVGAGI. This CDR3 is 15 amino acids long. The CDR3 DNA reads TGTGCCATTAGTTACCTACAGGGAAGCAATCAGCCCCAGCGTTTT. Amino acid sequence: CAISYLQGSNQPQRF.

As concerns this clonotype: No conserved phenylalanine or tryptophan ends this CDR3, so it is likely a read error. The rearrangement links TRBV20-1 to TRBJ2-5, with D uncertain. The CDR3 covers 13 residues. V lost 0 bases and J 6 bases, leaving 11 bases between the germline ends. Per germline, CDR1 DFQATT and CDR2 SNEGSKA (reference sequence). DNA of the CDR3: TGCAGTGCTAGAGATGTGTCAGTGCAGACCCAGTACACC. Its translation: CSARDVSVQTQYT.

This clonotype was seen ten or more times. The chain uses TRBV29-1 and TRBJ1-2; 10 bases are a match to TRBD1. This CDR3 region has 13 residues. Trimming removed 5 bases from V and 4 bases from J; junction bases left unmatched: 4. Germline V CDR1 and CDR2: SQVTM, ANQGSEA. CDR3: CSVRQGASYGYTF. CDR3 sequence (DNA): TGCAGCGTTCGACAGGGGGCTAGCTATGGCTACACCTTC.

This clonotype was detected only a few times. A much larger clone is a single base away; this may be a read error. No conserved phenylalanine or tryptophan is present at the end of the CDR3, so a read error is the likely explanation. The rearrangement uses TRBV28 and TRBJ2-3; TRBD1 might be the D (6 bases). Germline V gene lookup returns CDR1 MDHEN and CDR2 SYDVKM. Trimming stripped 5 bases from V and 5 bases from J, with 14 bases between. This CDR3 is built from 14 residues. CDR3 protein: CASSQDRPEDTQYL. The DNA of the CDR3 is TGTGCCAGCAGTCAAGACAGGCCCGAAGATACGCAGTATTTG.

For this clonotype: An end of the junction differs from the germline gene, which may be a read error. The chain has TRBV11-3 and TRBJ1-4; the match to TRBD1 covers 9 bases. The germline gives CDR1 SGHNT, CDR2 YENEEA. There are 14 residues in the CDR3. In nucleotides, the CDR3 is TGTACCAGCACCCTGGACAGGGGATTTGAAAAACTGTTTTTT. Protein product: CTSTLDRGFEKLFF.

About this clonotype itself: This clone may be a read error of a much larger clone one base away. The chain carries TRBV21-1 and TRBJ2-7; TRBD1, the table's D call, was not compared with the DNA. TRBV21-1 is assigned pseudogene status. This CDR3 is 12 amino acids long. The CDR3 DNA reads as TGTGCCAGCAACAATAAACGACGGGGGAAGTACTTC. Translation gives CASNNKRRGKYF.

For this clonotype: Relative to the germline gene, one junction end is altered; a read error may explain this. This chain links TRBV6-5 with TRBJ1-5, with TRBD1 as a possible D gene (6 bases). Germline V CDR1 and CDR2: MNHEY, SVGAGI. The CDR3 contains 15 residues. DNA for the CDR3: TGTGCCAGCAATTACAGTGGACAGTGTAGTCAGCCACAGCATTTC. Translated, it gives CASNYSGQCSQPQHF.

About this clonotype itself: The junction departs from germline at one end; a sequencing error may be responsible. The J gene is TRBJ1-6, the V gene TRBV11-2; D uncertain. CDR3 length equals 15 residues. The germline V gene has CDR1 SGHAT and CDR2 FQNNGV. The CDR3 loop reads CVSSLGGNNNSPLHF. CDR3 nucleotide sequence: TGTGTCAGCAGCTTAGGAGGGAACAATAATTCACCCCTCCACTTC.

The V gene is TRBV12-3 or TRBV12-4, the J gene TRBJ2-1, with 14 bases matching TRBD2. The trim removed 4 bases at V and 5 bases at J, leaving 1 base unmatched. The CDR3 runs 15 residues. This chain's CDR3 is CASSWTSGGNNEQFF. The CDR3 nucleotides are TGTGCCAGCAGTTGGACTAGCGGGGGGAACAATGAGCAGTTCTTC.

Points on this clonotype: An end of the junction differs from the germline gene, which may be a read error. Here the CDR3 DNA reads TGTGCCACCAGCGCGGGACTAGCGGGAGCATATACGCAGTATTTT. This sequence encodes CATSAGLAGAYTQYF. This chain joins TRBV5-4 and TRBJ2-3, with 14 bases that match TRBD2. The CDR3 totals 15 residues. CDR1 SGHNT and CDR2 YYREEE come from the germline V gene (reference sequence).

Comments on this clonotype: An end of the junction does not agree with germline; a read error may underlie this. V usage is TRBV11-2 and J usage is TRBJ2-5, with 7 bases lining up with TRBD1. The CDR3 runs 14 residues. Germline values: CDR1 SGHAT, CDR2 FQNNGV. The CDR3, as DNA: TGTGCCAGCAGCCATGGACAGGTCCAAGAGACGCAGTACTTC. Amino acids: CASSHGQVQETQYF. Full variable domain (rest looked up from reference TRBV11-2 and TRBJ2-5): EAGVAQSPRYKIIEKRQSVAFWCNPISGHATLYWYQQILGQGPKLLIQFQNNGVVDDSQLPKDRFSAERLKGVDSTLKIQPAKLEDSAVYLCASSHGQVQETQYFGPGTRLLVL.

Regarding this clonotype: This likely comes from a read error, as the CDR3 has no conserved phenylalanine or tryptophan at its end. The chain uses TRBV11-2 and TRBJ2-1; 9 bases agree with TRBD1. J lost 4 bases, V lost 5 bases, and 6 bases had no gene match. Germline V gives CDR1 SGHAT, CDR2 FQNNGV. This CDR3 spans 15 amino acids. CDR3 in amino acids: CASSQVGQGYNEQFL. The CDR3, as DNA: TGTGCCAGCAGCCAAGTCGGACAGGGGTACAATGAGCAGTTCCTC.

V is TRBV4-3 and J is TRBJ2-3, with TRBD1 as a possible D gene (5 bases). CDR1 LGHNA and CDR2 YSLEER come from the germline V gene. The CDR3 has 17 residues. Trimming shortened V by 4 bases and J by 1 base, and 18 bases separated the two germline ends. Written as DNA, the CDR3 is TGCGCCAGCAGCCTAGAGGCTTCAGGGCAGCGCACAGATACGCAGTATTTT. Amino acid sequence: CASSLEASGQRTDTQYF.

A remark on this clonotype: Relative to the germline gene, one junction end is altered; a read error may explain this. The gene calls are TRBV11-2 and TRBJ1-1, with D maybe TRBD1 (6 bases). The CDR3 contains 13 residues. Per the germline V gene, CDR1 is SGHAT and CDR2 is FQNNGV. CDR3 nucleotides: TGTGCCAGCAACTTAAGAGGGGACACTGAAACTTTCTTT. It encodes CASNLRGDTETFF.